This TCR beta chain emerged from a study of early T cells in non-severe SARS-CoV-2 infection (dated by TCRdb to the early 2020s). With respect to the entire study: Bulk RNA from unsorted whole blood was used for TCR sequencing, so alpha and beta chains could not be paired.

From V the trimming removes 8 bases and from J it removes 6 bases, while the gene matches leave 7 bases of the junction unaccounted for. The CDR3 covers 13 residues, taking in both the cysteine and the phenylalanine. CDR3 DNA only is kept here, 39 bases in frame from base 1. The study was a case-control design nested within a healthcare worker cohort in London, UK, with weekly nasopharyngeal swab PCR tests and blood sampling. Healthcare workers were recruited during the week of the UK lockdown, between 23 and 31 March 2020, and followed weekly for up to 16 weeks. Receptors were amplified or captured by 5' RACE. The instrument was a NextSeq 500. The TCR library protocol attached unique molecular identifiers to individual cDNA molecules to correct for sequencing error and PCR bias. Both TCR alpha and beta chains were sequenced, and tight co-correlation was observed between alpha and beta sequence abundances in each sample. Per the original workflow: Decombinator V4 was used to annotate the V gene, J gene and CDR3 of the TCR sequences. TCRs were defined as expanded if a significant change between any two time points was detected under a Poisson model with p below 0.0001. TCR abundances were normalised to the total number of TCRs sequenced per sample and expressed as counts per million. TRAV1-2 paired with TRAJ12, TRAJ20 or TRAJ33 defined MAIT TCRs, while TRAV10 paired with TRAJ18 defined iNKT TCRs. VDJdb, accessed on 1 November 2021, was searched for TCRs annotated for CMV, EBV and SARS-CoV-2, and TCRs annotated for more than one antigen were excluded. Starting from the raw public reads, TCRdb applied fastp trimming at Q25, assembled clones with MiXCR and retained in-frame beta chains. CDR3 protein sequences are deduplicated, and each keeps its most common genes and DNA. TCRdb, not the authors, supplied the V and J calls. The table for this sample lists tens of thousands of distinct CDR3 sequences; more than 6.5% of them were counted only once. The ten top clones hold 5.5% to 7.5% of the sample.

This clonotype was observed at least ten times. The target of this receptor is not known. One base away there is no much larger clone; base qualities are not given. Paper-wide results and their limitations: Matching against VDJdb was skewed toward anti-spike CD8 responses, likely underestimated virus-specific expansions, and missed private and CD4 specificities.

Source: whole blood, taken at baseline. This sequence originates from an adult who was a healthcare worker with PCR-confirmed SARS-CoV-2 infection or an uninfected control (not recorded which). The sequence is built from TRBV5-3 and TRBJ2-4, and 8 bases in between align with TRBD2. TRBV5-3 is sorted into the ORF group, with uncertain function. The sequence in DNA is TGTGCCAGCCCACCCGGGGGGGGAAACATTCAGTACTTC. It translates as CASPPGGGNIQYF.